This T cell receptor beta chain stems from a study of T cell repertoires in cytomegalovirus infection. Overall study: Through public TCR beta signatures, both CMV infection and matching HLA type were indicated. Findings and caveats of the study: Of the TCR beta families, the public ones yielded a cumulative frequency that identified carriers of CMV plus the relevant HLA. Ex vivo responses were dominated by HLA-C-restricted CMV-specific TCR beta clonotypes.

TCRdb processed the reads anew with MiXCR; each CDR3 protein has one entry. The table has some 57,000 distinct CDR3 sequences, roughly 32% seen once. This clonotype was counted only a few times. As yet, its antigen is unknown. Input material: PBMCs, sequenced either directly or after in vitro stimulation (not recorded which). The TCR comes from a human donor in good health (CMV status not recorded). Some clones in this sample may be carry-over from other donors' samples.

DNA of the CDR3: TGTGCCAGCAGTCCTCCAGGGGGGGGCGATACGCAGTATTTT. Protein product: CASSPPGGGDTQYF. The genes are TRBV6-1 and TRBJ2-3; D may match TRBD1 or TRBD2 (7 bases each). Trimming pared 5 bases from V and 6 bases from J, leaving 15 bases between. The CDR3 runs to 14 residues. Germline V gene data show CDR1 as MNHNS and CDR2 as SASEGT.